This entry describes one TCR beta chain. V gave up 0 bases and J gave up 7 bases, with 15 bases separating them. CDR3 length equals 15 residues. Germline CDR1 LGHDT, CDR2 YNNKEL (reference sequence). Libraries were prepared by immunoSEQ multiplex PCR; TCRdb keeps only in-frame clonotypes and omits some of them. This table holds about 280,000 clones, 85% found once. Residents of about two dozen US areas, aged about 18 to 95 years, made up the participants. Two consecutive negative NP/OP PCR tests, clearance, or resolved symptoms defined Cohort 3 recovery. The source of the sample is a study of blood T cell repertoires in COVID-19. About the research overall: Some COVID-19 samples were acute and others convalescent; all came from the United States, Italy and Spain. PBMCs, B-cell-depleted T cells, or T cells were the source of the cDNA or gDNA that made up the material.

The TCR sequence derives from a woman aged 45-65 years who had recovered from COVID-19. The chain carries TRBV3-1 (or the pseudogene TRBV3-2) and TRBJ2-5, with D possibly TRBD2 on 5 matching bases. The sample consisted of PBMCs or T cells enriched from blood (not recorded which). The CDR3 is CASSQDHGSAGTQYF. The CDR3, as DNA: TGTGCCAGCAGCCAAGATCACGGATCGGCGGGGACCCAGTACTTC.